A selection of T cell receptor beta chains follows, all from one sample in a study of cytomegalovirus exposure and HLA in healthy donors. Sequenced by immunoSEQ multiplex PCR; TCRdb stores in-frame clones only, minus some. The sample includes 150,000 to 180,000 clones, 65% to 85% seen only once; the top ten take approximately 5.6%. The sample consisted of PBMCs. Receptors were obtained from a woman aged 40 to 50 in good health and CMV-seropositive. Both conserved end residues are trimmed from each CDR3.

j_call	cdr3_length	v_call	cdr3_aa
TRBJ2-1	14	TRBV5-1	ASSLGGDRFHNEQF
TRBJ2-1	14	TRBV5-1	ASSLSGVYSYNEQF
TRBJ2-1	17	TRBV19	ASSQVLIWRDKGYNEQF
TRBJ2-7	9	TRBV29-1	SVEGLHEQY
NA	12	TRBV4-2	ASSQGGQKETQY
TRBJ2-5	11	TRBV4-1	ASSQALQETQY
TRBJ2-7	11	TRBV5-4	ASTQGLANEQY
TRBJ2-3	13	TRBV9	ASSLAGSSTDTQY
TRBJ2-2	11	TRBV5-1	ASRISGTGELF
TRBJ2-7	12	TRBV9	ASSAAGTSPEQY
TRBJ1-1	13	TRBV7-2	ASSLEWGAGTEAF
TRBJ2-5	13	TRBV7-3	ASSLDGRPQETQY
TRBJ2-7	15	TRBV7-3	ASSLPGTTGTSYEQY
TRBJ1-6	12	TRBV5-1	ASSHGTGQSPLH
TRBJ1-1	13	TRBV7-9	ASSYPRGRDTEAF
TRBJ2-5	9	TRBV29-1	SGAVSETQY
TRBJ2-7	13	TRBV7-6	ASSLMRGSSYEQY
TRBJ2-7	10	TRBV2	ASSGSSYEQY